The sequence of this T cell receptor beta chain was determined in a study of blood T cell repertoires in COVID-19 (dated by TCRdb to about 2020). For the study in its entirety: Samples covering the acute and convalescent phases of COVID-19 were provided by collaborators in the United States, Italy and Spain. The material from the prospective study consisted of cDNA or gDNA derived from T cells, B-cell-depleted T cells, or PBMCs. Subjects who had been exposed to COVID-19, were actively infected with it, or had recovered from it provided the deeply sampled blood TCRbeta repertoires that made up the dataset. The repertoires were made available in a free public database intended to serve as a resource for research on the immune response to SARS-CoV-2. Samples came from the ongoing ImmuneRACE study (first 160 participants) plus 1,254 subjects from 6 global collaborators. The sample metadata nearly always contained a de-identified subject ID, COVID-19 status, age in years and sex. Where available, HLA class I and class II types were taken from metadata supplied by the sample provider and were not determined by assay-based typing. Summary of the overall study and its limitations: How much clinical and demographic metadata was included differed by source and by participant, and the metadata was provided uncurated.

The V and J ends are trimmed by 7 bases and 3 bases, leaving 17 bases between them. Including the terminal cysteine and phenylalanine, the CDR3 comprises 15 residues. Left in the record is the CDR3 DNA by itself, 45 bases read in frame from the first base. The germline V gene provides CDR1 SGHTA and CDR2 FQGNSA. A remark on this clone: This clone's antigen is unknown. Per-base quality was not reported, and no clone a single base away is much larger than it.

One collaborating source in Seattle enrolled patients during active infection and followed them longitudinally through the course of disease. The collaborating institutions used their own protocols to collect whole blood in K2EDTA tubes. For TCRbeta analysis, collaborators shipped samples as frozen whole blood, isolated PBMCs, or DNA extracted from either of those sample types. TCRbeta CDR3 regions were amplified from genomic DNA using the immunoSEQ Assay, a bias-controlled multiplex PCR. The study's own analysis went as follows. The number of nucleated cells in each sample was estimated from the amplification of reference gene primers within the assay. To quantify the absolute abundance of each unique TCRbeta CDR3 rearrangement, sequence reads were collapsed and filtered. Productive Simpson clonality was computed per sample as the square root of Simpson's diversity index over productive rearrangements. TCRdb retrieved this table from immuneACCESS and kept in-frame rearrangements only. Not all clones are present; in checked studies, unresolved V genes account for under half, and no reason is known for the remainder. V and J calls and clone size are given by that table; D and trimming were obtained from the DNA. This sample gives around 150,000 clones in total; about 90% of them show up just once. The top ten hold 4.8% of the sample.

Sequencing used peripheral blood. The chain joins TRBV7-2 to TRBJ2-3; the D gene is perhaps TRBD2, from 6 matching bases. This TCR was recovered from a man aged 25-40 years with COVID-19, enrolled during active disease. The sequenced DNA: TGTGCCAGCAAAGGGACTCCCGACTTGACAGATACGCAGTATTTT. Protein translation: CASKGTPDLTDTQYF. With the portions outside the CDR3 filled from the reference TRBV7-2 and TRBJ2-3 genes, the complete variable region becomes GAGVSQSPSNKVTEKGKDVELRCDPISGHTALYWYRQSLGQGLEFLIYFQGNSAPDKSGLPSDRFSAERTGGSVSTLTIQRTQQEDSAVYLCASKGTPDLTDTQYFGPGTRLTVL.